Sequencing of this T cell receptor beta chain was carried out in a study of molecular identifiers for immune sequencing clone quantification (dated by TCRdb to 2016 to 2018). Notes on the research overall: In a replicate experiment, RNA from about 20,000 or 100,000 naive CD8 T cells was split into five aliquots, four of which were sequenced. The study was a methods study using CD8 T cells to benchmark molecular-identifier clustering-based TCR repertoire sequencing (MIDCIRS) and TCR RNA copy counting. Overall results and qualifications from the work: Modeling gave about 3 recovered TCR RNA copies per cell versus approximately 9 by digital PCR, implying about 30% capture efficiency. In CMV-specific effector cells, clones with more than 20 RNA copies accounted for over 97% of molecules, whereas in naive cells such clones accounted for under 1%. The naive libraries included spiked-in Jurkat TCR RNA (roughly 9 copies' worth), and this RNA is not part of the donor repertoire. A single cell's worth of spiked-in Jurkat TCR RNA was reported detectable even among about a million naive CD8 T cells. When barcode sub-clustering was not used, chimeric consensus sequences inflated TCR diversity, with chimeras reaching as high as 47%. The sizes of highly expanded clones could end up underestimated when identical TCR molecules share a barcode.

Including cysteine and phenylalanine, the CDR3 has 15 amino acids. The kept DNA is CDR3 alone, 45 bases in frame from the first base. The V end gives up 3 bases and the J end 3 bases, leaving 4 bases in the junction not matched to a gene. CDR1 LGHNA and CDR2 YSLEER are derived from the germline V gene. Libraries of naive CD8 T cells were generated from about 21,000 to 970,000 sorted cells, with 10%, 30% or 50% of the purified RNA used. On a BD FACSAria II, naive CD8 T cells were FACS-sorted as CD8+CD4-CCR7+CD45RA+ and collected into RLT Plus buffer. To test detection sensitivity, Jurkat RNA equivalent to roughly eleven TCR copies was spiked into samples of about 18,000-1,000,000 naive CD8 T cells. Enrichment of CD8 T cells was performed with RosetteSep CD8+ T Cell Enrichment Cocktail and Ficoll-Paque, after which ACK red cell lysis was carried out. Receptors were amplified or captured by PCR. Instrument on record: NextSeq 500. Bulk TCR libraries were generated as previously described, with the TCR primers listed in Table S5 used. Purification of total RNA was performed with the Qiagen AllPrep DNA/RNA kit. Before analysis, reads from multiple sequencing runs of one library were combined. Processing in the source paper ran as follows. Reads were retained only if an exact TCR constant sequence was present, and the retained reads were trimmed to 150 nt and grouped according to their 12-nt molecular barcodes. Reads inside each barcode group were sub-clustered using a 15% Levenshtein threshold, and a quality-weighted consensus sequence was constructed for each RNA molecule. Non-functional sequences were discarded, and so were lower-count sequences lying one edit away from another sequence. Barcode sub-clusters with fewer than 20% of the maximum read count were removed, based on fitting two negative binomial distributions. The public sequencing data were trimmed at Q25 with fastp and processed into clonotypes with MiXCR by TCRdb, which kept only in-frame beta chains. Here each entry gathers all rows of one CDR3 protein and keeps the most common genes and DNA. TCRdb's processing, not the authors', yielded these V and J calls. Across this sample there are under 600,000 distinct CDR3 sequences, with roughly 24% seen only once. The ten largest clonotypes hold approximately 0.8% of the sample.

This clonotype appeared many times. This clone's antigen is unknown. No much larger clone is present one base from it, and per-base qualities are unavailable. Sequenced sample: naive CD8+ T cells from blood, with Jurkat cell RNA spiked in. In light of the paper, this sample's cell subset or site label describes: FACS-sorted CD8+CD4-CCR7+CD45RA+ naive T cells. This clonotype was obtained from a human donor in good health. Some libraries in this study had Jurkat cell RNA spiked in. The chain joins TRBV4-3 to TRBJ2-5, and 10 junction bases match TRBD1. The CDR3 region: CASSQPGQGKETQYF. The sequenced DNA is TGCGCCAGCAGCCAGCCGGGACAGGGGAAAGAGACCCAGTACTTC.